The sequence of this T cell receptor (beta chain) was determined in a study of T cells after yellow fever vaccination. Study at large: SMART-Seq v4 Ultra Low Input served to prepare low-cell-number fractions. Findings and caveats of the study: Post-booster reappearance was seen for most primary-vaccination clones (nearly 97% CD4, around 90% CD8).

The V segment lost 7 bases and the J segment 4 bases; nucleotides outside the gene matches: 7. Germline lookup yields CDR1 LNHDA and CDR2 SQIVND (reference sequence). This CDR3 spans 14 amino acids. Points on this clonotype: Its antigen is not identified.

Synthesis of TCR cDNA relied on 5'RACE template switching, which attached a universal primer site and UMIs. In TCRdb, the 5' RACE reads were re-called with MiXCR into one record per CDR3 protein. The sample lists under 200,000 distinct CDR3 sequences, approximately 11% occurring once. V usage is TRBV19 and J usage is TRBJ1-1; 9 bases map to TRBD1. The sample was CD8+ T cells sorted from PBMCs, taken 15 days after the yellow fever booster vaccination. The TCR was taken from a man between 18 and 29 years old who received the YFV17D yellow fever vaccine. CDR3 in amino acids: CASTPTGGSTEAFF. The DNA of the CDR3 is TGTGCCAGTACCCCGACAGGGGGGAGCACTGAAGCTTTCTTT.